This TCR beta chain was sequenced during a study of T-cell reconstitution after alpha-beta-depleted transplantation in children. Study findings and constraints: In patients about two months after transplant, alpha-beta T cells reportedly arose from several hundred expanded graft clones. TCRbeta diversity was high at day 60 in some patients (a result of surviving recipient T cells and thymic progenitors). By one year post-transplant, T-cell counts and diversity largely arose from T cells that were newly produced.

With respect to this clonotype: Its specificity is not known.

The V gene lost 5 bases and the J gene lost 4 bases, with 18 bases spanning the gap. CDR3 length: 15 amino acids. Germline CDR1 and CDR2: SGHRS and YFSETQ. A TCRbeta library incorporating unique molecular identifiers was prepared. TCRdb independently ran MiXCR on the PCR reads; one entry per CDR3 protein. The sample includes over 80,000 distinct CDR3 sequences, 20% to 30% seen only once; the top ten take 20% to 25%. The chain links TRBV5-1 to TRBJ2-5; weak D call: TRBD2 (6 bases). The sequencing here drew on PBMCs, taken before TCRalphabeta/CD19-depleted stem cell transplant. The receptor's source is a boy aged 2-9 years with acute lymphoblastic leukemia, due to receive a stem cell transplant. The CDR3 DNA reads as TGCGCCAGCAGTTGGAGCGGAGGGGCCCCAGAGACCCAGTACTTC. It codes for CASSWSGGAPETQYF.